This paragraph reports one T cell receptor beta chain. Its matching antigen is unknown. Profiled with immunoSEQ multiplex PCR; TCRdb holds only in-frame clones, not every one. Seen here are fewer than 85,000 clones, 86% observed once, and the top ten hold around 0.75%. This record belongs to a study of OX40 agonist ivuxolimab in advanced cancers. Study information: Three dose-escalation patients had partial responses: one with hepatocellular carcinoma and two with cutaneous melanoma. Study-wide points: Which antigen the expanded peripheral T cells recognized is unknown.

The CDR3 has 19 residues. V was pared by 0 bases and J by 5 bases, with 15 bases of the junction left unmatched. Germline CDR1 is MGHRA and CDR2 is YSYEKL. The sample consisted of CD4+ or CD8+ T cells sorted from blood, taken in a trial of the OX40 agonist ivuxolimab. The genes are TRBV4-1 and TRBJ2-7, with TRBD2 matching 11 bases. The TCR was taken from an adult with an advanced solid tumor such as melanoma, head and neck, liver or kidney cancer. CDR3 DNA: TGCGCCAGCAGCCAAGATGGTGGTAGGCGACTAGCGGGATTTAACGAGCAGTACTTC. This translates into CASSQDGGRRLAGFNEQYF.